Following are 17 T cell receptor beta chains from one sample sequenced in a study of T cell responses to AZD1222 COVID-19 vaccine. Assay used: immunoSEQ multiplex PCR; TCRdb lists only in-frame clones, some missing. The profile covers around 92,000 clones, with about 89% appearing a single time and 7.5% taken by the ten largest. Sequenced here: peripheral blood, sampled on day 0 of AZD1222 vaccination. The receptors stem from an adult in good health.

Written as DNA, the CDR3 is TGTGCCAGCAGCATAAGAGGCGGGGAGCTGTTTTTT. Its protein product is CASSIRGGELFF. This chain links TRBV7-3 with TRBJ2-2; no clear D gene. V was clipped by 5 bases and J by 7 bases, with 8 bases between them. CDR1 and CDR2 from the germline V gene are SGHTA and FQGTGA. This CDR3 is 12 amino acids long.

The chain is built from TRBV15 and TRBJ1-5; TRBD1 might be the D (5 bases). The CDR3 spans 16 residues. Trimming took off 0 bases at V and 9 bases at J, with 18 bases between the two ends. Germline V gene lookup returns CDR1 LNHNV and CDR2 YYDKDF (reference sequence). CDR3 sequence reads: CATSRDPGDGTRPQHF. The CDR3 nucleotides are TGTGCCACCAGCAGAGATCCCGGGGACGGAACGCGGCCCCAGCATTTT.

This chain links TRBV15 with TRBJ1-5; D remains ambiguous. CDR1 and CDR2 (germline): LNHNV, YYDKDF (reference sequence). The V gene lost 0 bases and the J gene lost 2 bases, with 11 bases spanning the gap. CDR3 size: 16 residues. CDR3 sequence: CATSRDWISGNQPQHF. CDR3 nucleotides: TGTGCCACCAGCAGAGATTGGATTTCTGGCAATCAGCCCCAGCATTTT.

The V and J genes are TRBV6-5 and TRBJ1-5; D unclear. Trimming removed 6 bases from V and 3 bases from J, with 6 bases in between. Germline values: CDR1 MNHEY, CDR2 SVGAGI. The CDR3 covers 12 residues. The CDR3, as DNA: TGTGCCAGCAGCCGATACAATCAGCCCCAGCATTTT. This gives the protein CASSRYNQPQHF.

V gene TRBV5-5 combines with J gene TRBJ2-2, with TRBD1 as a possible D gene (6 bases). The V gene's germline CDR1 is SGHKS and CDR2 YYEKEE (reference sequence). The CDR3 extends over 15 amino acids. Trimming pared 1 base from V and 5 bases from J, leaving 12 bases between. CDR3 in DNA: TGTGCCAGCAGCTTGCTGGGGGCTCGGACCGGGGAGCTGTTTTTT. Translating gives CASSLLGARTGELFF. Full variable domain (missing parts from reference TRBV5-5 and TRBJ2-2): DAGVTQSPTHLIKTRGQQVTLRCSPISGHKSVSWYQQVLGQGPQFIFQYYEKEERGRGNFPDRFSARQFPNYSSELNVNALLLGDSALYLCASSLLGARTGELFFGEGSRLTVL.

This clone came up a few times. V and J are TRBV19 and TRBJ2-7; TRBD1 aligns across 7 bases. Germline CDR1 reads LNHDA; CDR2 reads SQIVND (reference sequence). Germline trimming cut 10 bases from V and 4 bases from J; bases unmatched to any gene: 13. The length of the CDR3 is 14 residues. Here the CDR3 DNA reads TGTGCCACCAGAGGAGCCGGGACAGTTTACGAGCAGTACTTC. Translated: CATRGAGTVYEQYF.

This clone was found a few times. This chain connects TRBV9 to TRBJ1-2, with D unresolved. The V and J ends lost 0 bases and 0 bases respectively, with 12 bases between them. The germline V gene encodes CDR1 SGDLS and CDR2 YYNGEE. The CDR3 loop spans 16 amino acids. This CDR3 reads CASSVVDGPANYGYTF. The DNA for the CDR3 is TGTGCCAGCAGCGTAGTCGATGGGCCGGCTAACTATGGCTACACCTTC.

The V and J genes are TRBV11-2 and TRBJ2-7, with TRBD2 matching over 7 bases. CDR1 and CDR2 from the germline V gene are SGHAT and FQNNGV. The CDR3 totals 18 residues. Trimming cost V 3 bases and J 0 bases; bases outside gene matches: 14. The DNA of the CDR3 is TGTGCCAGCAGCTTTCCAACCGGGAGCGGGGCTTACTCCTACGAGCAGTACTTC. This gives the protein CASSFPTGSGAYSYEQYF.

The chain joins TRBV15 to TRBJ2-2, with D tentatively TRBD2 (6 bases). CDR3 length equals 14 residues. V gave up 1 base and J gave up 5 bases, with 8 bases separating them. In germline, CDR1 is LNHNV, CDR2 YYDKDF (reference sequence). The CDR3 is CATSRAGGTGELFF. Written as DNA, the CDR3 is TGTGCCACCAGCAGAGCTGGAGGGACCGGGGAGCTGTTTTTT.

The table lists this clone with a count of one. As DNA, the CDR3 is TGTGCCAGCAGCTTGAGGGGGCCAACGGGCAATCAGCCCCAGCATTTT. Encoded protein: CASSLRGPTGNQPQHF. The gene calls are TRBV5-6 and TRBJ1-5; 7 bases fit TRBD1. The CDR3 runs to 16 residues. Germline V gives CDR1 SGHDT, CDR2 YYEEEE. The ends lost 1 base at V and 2 bases at J; junction bases unmatched: 6.

V usage is TRBV12-3 or TRBV12-4 and J usage is TRBJ2-7; no clear D. The CDR3 loop spans 13 amino acids. V gave up 6 bases and J gave up 6 bases, with 15 bases separating them. The DNA of the CDR3 is TGTGCCAGCAGCCCCCCGGTTTTGTCCGAGCAGTACTTC. Amino acid sequence: CASSPPVLSEQYF.

This rearrangement joins TRBV7-8 to TRBJ2-3, with D perhaps TRBD1 or TRBD2 (5 bases each). From germline, CDR1 is SGHVS and CDR2 FQNEAQ. The CDR3 length is 17 residues. Trimming pared 2 bases from V and 0 bases from J, leaving 15 bases between. The CDR3 is CASSLWPPGLSTDTQYF. CDR3 nucleotides: TGTGCCAGCAGCTTATGGCCCCCGGGGCTTAGCACAGATACGCAGTATTTT.

V and J are TRBV6-2 or TRBV6-3 and TRBJ1-5, with 7 positions matching TRBD1. The junction had 11 bases not matched to a gene; V was cut back by 6 bases and J by 6 bases. The CDR3 has 15 amino acids. Germline assignment: CDR1 MNHEY and CDR2 SVGEGT. CDR3 coding DNA: TGTGCCAGCAGATACCAAGACAGGGAAATTCAGCCCCAGCATTTT. It encodes CASRYQDREIQPQHF.

This clone occurred a few times. V and J are TRBV7-9 and TRBJ2-2; D call uncertain. The germline V gene encodes CDR1 SEHNR and CDR2 FQNEAQ (reference sequence). This CDR3 is built from 14 residues. Trimming shortened V by 2 bases and J by 5 bases, and 9 bases separated the two germline ends. The CDR3 DNA is TGTGCCAGCAGCTTATACGGGTCAACCGGGGAGCTGTTTTTT. Translating it yields CASSLYGSTGELFF.

The rearrangement joins TRBV27 to TRBJ1-1, with 8 bases that match TRBD1. CDR1 is MNHEY and CDR2 is SMNVEV in the germline V gene (reference sequence). J lost 5 bases, V lost 0 bases, and 5 bases had no gene match. This CDR3 has 15 amino acids. The CDR3 loop is CASSLSQGAGTEAFF. The CDR3 nucleotides read TGTGCCAGCAGTTTATCTCAGGGGGCAGGGACTGAAGCTTTCTTT.

The chain uses TRBV6-6 and TRBJ2-1, with 7 nucleotides matching TRBD1. Trimming cost V 2 bases and J 8 bases; bases outside gene matches: 9. Germline CDR1 and CDR2: MNHNY and SVGAGI (reference sequence). The CDR3 spans 15 residues. Here the CDR3 reads CASSYGAGGSYEQFF. The CDR3 coding sequence is TGTGCCAGCAGTTACGGGGCAGGGGGTTCTTATGAGCAGTTCTTC.

In DNA, the CDR3 is TGTGCCAGCAGGCTCATCCAGGGGGCGCCCGACACTGAAGCTTTCTTT. As protein: CASRLIQGAPDTEAFF. The chain combines TRBV7-8 with TRBJ1-1, with 8 bases fitting TRBD1. The CDR3 totals 16 residues. Germline CDR1 and CDR2: SGHVS and FQNEAQ. The V and J ends lost 6 bases and 3 bases, in that order; junction bases with no gene match: 12.